This T cell receptor beta chain was sequenced during a study of shared clonotypes between healthy human individuals. Study in general: The plates for each donor numbered three CD4 naive, three CD4 memory, two CD8 naive and one CD8 memory.

The CDR3 contains 12 residues. Germline assignment: CDR1 MNHNY and CDR2 SVGAGI (reference sequence). V gave up 6 bases and J gave up 5 bases, with 10 bases separating them. Deep-level settings were used for running the assay. Generated by immunoSEQ multiplex PCR, the TCRdb table keeps only in-frame clones and is missing some. The sample lists millions of clones, around nine tenths seen once, with roughly 0.14% in the top ten. Donors comprised healthy HIV-negative adults lacking recent acute infections or vaccinations. Sequenced: naive CD4+ T cells sorted from blood. Subset denoted: CD45RA+ positively selected. The receptor was isolated from a man aged 18 to 29 in good health. The chain employs TRBV6-6 and TRBJ1-1, with D unclear. The chain's CDR3 is CASRQIETEAFF. CDR3 in DNA: TGTGCCAGCAGACAGATAGAAACTGAAGCTTTCTTT.